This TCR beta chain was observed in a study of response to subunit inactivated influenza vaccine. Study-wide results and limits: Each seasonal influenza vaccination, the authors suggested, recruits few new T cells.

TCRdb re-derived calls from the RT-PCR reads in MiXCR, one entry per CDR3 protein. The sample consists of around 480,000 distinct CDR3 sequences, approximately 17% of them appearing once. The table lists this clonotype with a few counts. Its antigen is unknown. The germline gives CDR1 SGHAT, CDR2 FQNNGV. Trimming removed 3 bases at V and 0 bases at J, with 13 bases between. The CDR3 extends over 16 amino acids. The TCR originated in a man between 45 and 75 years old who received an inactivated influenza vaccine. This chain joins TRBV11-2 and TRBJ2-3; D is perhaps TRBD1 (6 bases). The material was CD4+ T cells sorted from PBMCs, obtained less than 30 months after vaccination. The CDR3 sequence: CASSFRQATSTDTQYF. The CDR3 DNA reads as TGTGCCAGCAGCTTCAGACAGGCAACTAGCACAGATACGCAGTATTTT.